Included here is one TCR beta chain sequence, with context. Which antigen it targets is not known. Base qualities were left out, and no much larger clone turns up one base away. For repertoire sequencing, the TCR beta CDR3 regions were amplified from RNA transcripts. The first round of RT-PCR was done with HTBI primers and the Qiagen OneStep RT-PCR kit, and was followed by a second round of multiplex PCR, then size selection and purification. The libraries underwent paired-end sequencing with 100 bp reads on an Illumina HiSeq2000. The authors' analysis ran thus. Reads were processed with SOAPnuke, discarding reads with adapters, uncalled bases, mean Phred below 15, or no exact constant-primer or identifier match. High-quality paired reads were merged with COPE v1.2.5. Clonotypes were defined as unique nucleotide sequences and were aligned to IMGT TRB V, D and J references using MiTCR v1.1. The analysis was limited to V-J combinations with a frequency above 0.0001, which together covered 99.2% of repertoires. For each V-J combination, a TCR clonal expansion and chaos score was defined as F50 clonal expansion divided by the chaos observed in the TCRdist matrix. Welch's t-statistics and random forest were used to narrow the features down to 13 V-J combinations, which were then fed into a naive Bayes classifier. Thyroid-blood repertoire similarity was quantified with the Morisita-Horn index. The public reads were reanalyzed by TCRdb: fastp trimming at Q25, MiXCR alignment, in-frame beta chains only. Records with the same CDR3 protein are collapsed into one entry carrying the most frequent genes and DNA. The V and J calls and clone size are TCRdb's, not the authors'. A total of almost 400,000 distinct CDR3 sequences appear in this sample, around 17% of them only once. The ten largest account for around 1.6% of the sample.

This entry is derived from a study of Graves' ophthalmopathy and Graves' hyperthyroidism (dated by TCRdb to 2017 to 2018). Regarding the study in general: Peripheral blood was collected at initial diagnosis, prior to any treatment. The study used signatures of the TCR beta repertoire to tell Graves' ophthalmopathy apart from Graves' hyperthyroidism and to predict which patients would progress to ophthalmopathy. In total, 135 blood samples were TCR-sequenced: approximately 40 ophthalmopathy, some 75 hyperthyroidism and roughly 17 hyperthyroidism-to-ophthalmopathy patients. A discovery set of 90 to 100 patients (around 40 ophthalmopathy, about 59 stable hyperthyroidism) was enrolled to explore V-J signatures distinguishing ophthalmopathy from hyperthyroidism. An independent validation cohort was composed of about 20 hyperthyroidism patients and some 16 patients who later progressed from hyperthyroidism to ophthalmopathy. T-cell repertoires of thyroid tissue and blood were compared in about six hyperthyroidism patients. Following sampling, methimazole starting at 30 mg daily was administered to hyperthyroidism patients, and high-dose intravenous methylprednisolone was administered to ophthalmopathy patients. For training and testing, the approximately 92 patients in the discovery cohort were randomly divided in a 7:3 ratio. Here is what the overall study found, with its caveats: Sample size was not statistically predetermined, and group allocation was not concealed from the investigators. Most expanded thyroid clonotypes with frequency above 0.001 were also detected in blood, suggesting blood repertoires may reflect the thyroid immune response. Ophthalmopathy was separated from stable hyperthyroidism by the 13-signature model with 85% to 90% sensitivity and roughly 83% specificity in cross-validation and with 80%/75% in the test set. In validation, the model predicted ophthalmopathy progression with more than 70% sensitivity and roughly 72% specificity; approximately 12 predicted patients were CT-confirmed with GO in a median of around 6.5 months.

Patients with ophthalmopathy had moderately to severely active disease, with a Clinical Activity Score of 3 or more, a NOSPECS grade of 4 or more, and a disease duration of less than 3 months. Patients with other autoimmune diseases, uncontrolled infections, pregnancy or lactation were excluded. Clinical symptoms, serum thyroxine, TRAb, thyroid ultrasound and orbital computed tomography were used for diagnosis. Ficoll-Paque density gradient centrifugation was used to isolate PBMCs from around 10 ml of fresh peripheral blood. Total RNA was extracted using Trizol reagent, and RNA quality was checked on an Agilent 2100 Bioanalyzer. This TCR came from a woman under 30 with Graves' ophthalmopathy. Donor details come from another sample of the same person, matched by shared clones. Sample: peripheral blood.

In nucleotide form, the sequence is TGTGCCAGCAGTGCCGCTTTAGAACAGCGATACAACTATGGCTACACCTTC. Its coded protein is CASSAALEQRYNYGYTF. Here the chain combines TRBV6-1 and TRBJ1-2; the D gene is not confidently resolved. The CDR3 holds 17 amino acids from the cysteine to the phenylalanine. The CDR3 DNA has 51 bases and is translated from base 1. CDR1 and CDR2, looked up from the germline V gene, are MNHNS and SASEGT. Trimming takes 4 bases from V and 2 bases from J, and the germline ends sit 20 bases apart.